Sample share makes the clone carrying this T cell receptor (beta chain) large (0.1 to 1%). Antigen unknown. The data were taken from a study of metastatic and nonmetastatic thyroid tumors. Whole-study findings and limits: The study reportedly found significantly higher TCR beta diversity in malignant thyroid tumors than benign nodules, in blood and tumor.

In germline, CDR1 is MNHNS, CDR2 SASEGT. The trim removed 5 bases at V and 4 bases at J, leaving 5 bases unmatched. The length of the CDR3 is 15 residues. TCRdb redid the clone calls on the PCR reads using MiXCR. The sample consists of several thousand clones, less than 30% of them appearing once. Every patient was untreated before thyroid surgery. The sequence was collected from a female donor with papillary thyroid cancer or a benign thyroid nodule (not recorded which). Some clones in this sample may be carry-over from other donors' samples. The source material was adjacent normal tissue. The rearrangement joins TRBV6-1 to TRBJ2-1; 10 positions match TRBD2. This chain's CDR3 is CASSPSAGGYNEQFF. In nucleotides, the CDR3 is TGTGCCAGCAGTCCCTCAGCGGGAGGGTACAATGAGCAGTTCTTC.